These 6 T cell receptor beta chains came from one sample sequenced in a study of blood T cell repertoires in COVID-19. TCRdb's table, derived via immunoSEQ multiplex PCR, lists solely in-frame clones and lacks some. This sample has roughly 81,000 clones; 89% occur once, and the top ten carry more than 10%. The sample taken for sequencing was peripheral blood. Source of these receptors: a man in his sixties or seventies with active or convalescent COVID-19.

The rearrangement joins TRBV7-3 to TRBJ2-2, with 9 bases that match TRBD2. CDR1 is SGHTA, CDR2 FQGTGA, per germline. After removal of 5 bases from V and 4 bases from J, the junction contained 8 bases not matched to a gene. CDR3 length: 16 residues. The DNA of the CDR3 is TGTGCCAGCAGCCCATCGAGCGGGGGGCTCACCGGGGAGCTGTTTTTT. Amino acids: CASSPSSGGLTGELFF.

The chain couples TRBV3-1 (or the pseudogene TRBV3-2) to TRBJ1-1; D not resolved. The CDR3 runs 14 residues. In germline, CDR1 is LGHDT, CDR2 YNNKEL (reference sequence). V was trimmed by 0 bases and J by 0 bases, leaving 5 bases between them. The CDR3 is CASSQEAMNTEAFF. The DNA of the CDR3 is TGTGCCAGCAGCCAAGAAGCTATGAACACTGAAGCTTTCTTT.

V usage is TRBV19 and J usage is TRBJ2-3; D possibly corresponds to TRBD1 (5 bases). V lost 3 bases and J 7 bases, leaving 14 bases between the germline ends. Germline V gene lookup returns CDR1 LNHDA and CDR2 SQIVND (reference sequence). The CDR3 runs to 14 residues. The CDR3 reads CASSIGQGKNTQYF. CDR3 nucleotides: TGTGCCAGTAGTATCGGCCAGGGAAAGAATACGCAGTATTTT.

This chain joins TRBV27 and TRBJ1-2, with 9 bases that match TRBD1. The CDR3 consists of 17 residues. The V segment lost 5 bases and the J segment 5 bases; nucleotides outside the gene matches: 15. Germline V gene data show CDR1 as MNHEY and CDR2 as SMNVEV (reference sequence). The chain's CDR3 is CASSPLGLRDRAYGYTF. The DNA for the CDR3 is TGTGCCAGCAGTCCTCTAGGACTGAGGGACAGGGCATATGGCTACACCTTC.

This chain links TRBV7-6 with TRBJ2-1, with TRBD1 matching 8 bases. The CDR3 sequence is 16 residues long. The germline CDR1 and CDR2 sequences are SGHVS and FNYEAQ. Germline trimming cut 6 bases from V and 6 bases from J; bases unmatched to any gene: 13. This CDR3 is CASRRTQGGPINEQFF. CDR3 DNA: TGTGCCAGCAGGCGTACACAGGGGGGTCCAATCAATGAGCAGTTCTTC.

The J gene is TRBJ1-2, the V gene TRBV30, with 8 bases aligning to TRBD1. V trimming: 2 bases; J trimming: 2 bases; junction bases outside the gene matches: 13. Germline lookup yields CDR1 GTSNPN and CDR2 SVGIG (reference sequence). CDR3 length: 17 amino acids. CDR3 coding DNA: TGTGCCTGGAGTACCCCTCGACAGGGGAGAGGGAACTATGGCTACACCTTC. Translating gives CAWSTPRQGRGNYGYTF. Full variable domain (remainder filled in from reference TRBV30 and TRBJ1-2): SQTIHQWPATLVQPVGSPLSLECTVEGTSNPNLYWYRQAAGRGLQLLFYSVGIGQISSEVPQNLSASRPQDRQFILSSKKLLLSDSGFYLCAWSTPRQGRGNYGYTFGSGTRLTVV.